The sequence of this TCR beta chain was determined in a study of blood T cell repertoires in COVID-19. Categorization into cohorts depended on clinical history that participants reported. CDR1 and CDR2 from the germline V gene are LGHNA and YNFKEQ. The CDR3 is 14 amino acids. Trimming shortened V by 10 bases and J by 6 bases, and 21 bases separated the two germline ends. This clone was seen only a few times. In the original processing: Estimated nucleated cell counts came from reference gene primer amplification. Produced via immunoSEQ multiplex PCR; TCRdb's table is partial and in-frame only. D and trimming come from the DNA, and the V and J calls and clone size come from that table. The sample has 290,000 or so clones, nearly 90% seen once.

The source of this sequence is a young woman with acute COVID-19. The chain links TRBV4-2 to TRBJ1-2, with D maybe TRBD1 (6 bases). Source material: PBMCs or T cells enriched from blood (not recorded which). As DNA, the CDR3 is TGTGCCACCTCAGAAATTGACAGGCGAGATGGCTACACCTTC. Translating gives CATSEIDRRDGYTF.